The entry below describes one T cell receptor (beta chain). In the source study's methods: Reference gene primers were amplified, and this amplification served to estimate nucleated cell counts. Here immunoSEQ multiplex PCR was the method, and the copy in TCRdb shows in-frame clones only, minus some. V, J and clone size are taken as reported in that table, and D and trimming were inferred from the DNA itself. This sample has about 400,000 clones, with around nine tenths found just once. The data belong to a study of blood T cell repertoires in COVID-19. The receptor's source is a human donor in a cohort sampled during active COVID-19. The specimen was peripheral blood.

The CDR3 loop is CASSLSFGTGDAYEQYF. CDR3 DNA sequence: TGCGCCAGCAGCTTGAGCTTCGGGACAGGAGACGCCTACGAGCAGTACTTC. This rearrangement joins TRBV5-1 to TRBJ2-7; 8 bases agree with TRBD1. This CDR3 region has 17 residues. Germline V gene sequence: CDR1 SGHRS, CDR2 YFSETQ. The J segment lost 2 bases and the V segment lost 1 base, leaving 11 bases of the junction unmatched.